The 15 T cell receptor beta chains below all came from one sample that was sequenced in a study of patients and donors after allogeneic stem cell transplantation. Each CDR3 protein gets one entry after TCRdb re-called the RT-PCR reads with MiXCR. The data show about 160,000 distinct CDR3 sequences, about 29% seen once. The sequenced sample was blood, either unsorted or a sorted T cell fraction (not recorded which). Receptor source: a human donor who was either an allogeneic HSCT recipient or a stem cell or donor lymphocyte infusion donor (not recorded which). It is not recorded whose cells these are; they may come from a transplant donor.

The CDR3 sequence is CSRLAGYTDTQYF. For the CDR3, the DNA is TGCAGTCGACTAGCGGGTTACACAGATACGCAGTATTTT. The chain is built from TRBV20-1 and TRBJ2-3; 10 nucleotides line up with TRBD2. The CDR3 has 13 residues. V was clipped by 8 bases and J by 2 bases; unmatched bases: 4. Looked up from germline, CDR1 is DFQATT and CDR2 is SNEGSKA (reference sequence).

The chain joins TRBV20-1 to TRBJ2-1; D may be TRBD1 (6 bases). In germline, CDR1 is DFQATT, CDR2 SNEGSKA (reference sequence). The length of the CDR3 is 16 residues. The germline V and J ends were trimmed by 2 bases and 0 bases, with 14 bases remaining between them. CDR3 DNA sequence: TGCAGTGCTAGAACTGGGGGCCCTAGCTCCTACAATGAGCAGTTCTTC. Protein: CSARTGGPSSYNEQFF.

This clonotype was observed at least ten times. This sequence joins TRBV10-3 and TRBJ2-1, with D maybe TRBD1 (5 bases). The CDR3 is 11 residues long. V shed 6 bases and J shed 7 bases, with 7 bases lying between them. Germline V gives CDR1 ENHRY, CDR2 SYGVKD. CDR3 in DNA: TGTGCCATCAGCCGACAGAATGAGCAGTTCTTC. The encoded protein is CAISRQNEQFF.

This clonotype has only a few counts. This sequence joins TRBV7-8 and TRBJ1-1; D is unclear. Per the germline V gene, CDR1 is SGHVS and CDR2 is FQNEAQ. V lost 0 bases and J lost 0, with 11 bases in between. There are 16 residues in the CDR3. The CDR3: CASSLAGRRMNTEAFF. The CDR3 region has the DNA TGTGCCAGCAGCTTAGCGGGGAGAAGAATGAACACTGAAGCTTTCTTT.

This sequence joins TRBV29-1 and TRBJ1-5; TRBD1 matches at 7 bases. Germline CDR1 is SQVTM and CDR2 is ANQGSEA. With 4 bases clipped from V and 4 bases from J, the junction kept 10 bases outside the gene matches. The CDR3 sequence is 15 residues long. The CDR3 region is CSVGESTGRNQPQHF. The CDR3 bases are TGCAGCGTTGGTGAATCGACAGGGAGGAATCAGCCCCAGCATTTT.

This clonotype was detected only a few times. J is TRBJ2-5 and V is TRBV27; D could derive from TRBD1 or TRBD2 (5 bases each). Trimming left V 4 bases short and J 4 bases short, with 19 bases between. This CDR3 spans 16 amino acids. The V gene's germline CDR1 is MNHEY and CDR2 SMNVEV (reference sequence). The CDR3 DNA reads TGTGCCAGCAGTTCCTCCTACCGGGACGGCCGAGAGACCCAGTACTTC. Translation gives CASSSSYRDGRETQYF.

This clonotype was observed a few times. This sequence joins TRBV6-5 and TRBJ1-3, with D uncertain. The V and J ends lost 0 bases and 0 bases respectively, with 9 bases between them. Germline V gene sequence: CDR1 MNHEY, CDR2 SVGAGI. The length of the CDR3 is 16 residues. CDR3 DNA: TGTGCCAGCAGTTACTCACTACGGGCCTCTGGAAACACCATATATTTT. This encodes CASSYSLRASGNTIYF.

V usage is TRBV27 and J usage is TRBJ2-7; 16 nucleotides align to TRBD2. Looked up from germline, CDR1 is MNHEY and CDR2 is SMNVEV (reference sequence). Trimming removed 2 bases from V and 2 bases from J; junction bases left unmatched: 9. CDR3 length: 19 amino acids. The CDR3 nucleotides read TGTGCCAGCAGTTTAAGGTCTTTCGGGACTAGCGGGAGGGCCTACGAGCAGTACTTC. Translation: CASSLRSFGTSGRAYEQYF.

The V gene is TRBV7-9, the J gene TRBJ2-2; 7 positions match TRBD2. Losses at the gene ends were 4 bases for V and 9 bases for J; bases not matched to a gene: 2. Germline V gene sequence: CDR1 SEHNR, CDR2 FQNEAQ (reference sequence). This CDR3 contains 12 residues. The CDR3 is CASSSGTRELFF. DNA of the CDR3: TGTGCCAGCAGCTCCGGGACTAGGGAGCTGTTTTTT. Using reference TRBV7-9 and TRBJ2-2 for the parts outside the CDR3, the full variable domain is DTGVSQNPRHKITKRGQNVTFRCDPISEHNRLYWYRQTLGQGPEFLTYFQNEAQLEKSRLLSDRFSAERPKGSFSTLEIQRTEQGDSAMYLCASSSGTRELFFGEGSRLTVL.

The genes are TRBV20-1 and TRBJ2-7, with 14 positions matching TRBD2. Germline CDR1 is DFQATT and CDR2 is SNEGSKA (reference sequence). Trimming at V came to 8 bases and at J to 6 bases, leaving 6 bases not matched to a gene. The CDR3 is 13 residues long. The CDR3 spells CSLKGLAGGEQYF. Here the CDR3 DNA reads TGCAGTCTTAAAGGACTAGCGGGAGGCGAGCAGTACTTC.

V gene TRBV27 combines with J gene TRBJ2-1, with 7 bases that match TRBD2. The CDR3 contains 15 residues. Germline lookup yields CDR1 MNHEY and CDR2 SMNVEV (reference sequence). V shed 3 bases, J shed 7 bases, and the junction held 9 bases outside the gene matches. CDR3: CASSFAGVLSNEQFF. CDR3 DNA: TGTGCCAGCAGTTTCGCGGGAGTATTGTCTAATGAGCAGTTCTTC.

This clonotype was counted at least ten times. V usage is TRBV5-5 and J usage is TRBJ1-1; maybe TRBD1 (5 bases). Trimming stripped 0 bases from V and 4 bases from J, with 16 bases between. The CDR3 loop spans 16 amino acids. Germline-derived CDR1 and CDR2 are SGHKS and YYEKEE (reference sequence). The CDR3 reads CASSLDEQAYSTEAFF. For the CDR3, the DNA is TGTGCCAGCAGCTTGGATGAACAGGCATACAGCACTGAAGCTTTCTTT.

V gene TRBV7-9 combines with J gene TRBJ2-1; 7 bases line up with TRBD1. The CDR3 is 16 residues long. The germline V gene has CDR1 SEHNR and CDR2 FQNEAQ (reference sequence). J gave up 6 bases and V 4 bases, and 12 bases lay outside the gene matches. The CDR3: CASSWQTGLFSNEQFF. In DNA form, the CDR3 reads TGTGCCAGCAGCTGGCAGACAGGGTTATTTTCCAATGAGCAGTTCTTC.

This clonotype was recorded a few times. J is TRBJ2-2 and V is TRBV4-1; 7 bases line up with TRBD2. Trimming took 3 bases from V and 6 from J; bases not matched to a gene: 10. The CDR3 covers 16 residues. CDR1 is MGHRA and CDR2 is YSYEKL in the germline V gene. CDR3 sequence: CASSQGLLTRAGELFF. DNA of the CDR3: TGCGCCAGCAGCCAGGGACTATTGACGAGGGCCGGGGAGCTGTTTTTT.

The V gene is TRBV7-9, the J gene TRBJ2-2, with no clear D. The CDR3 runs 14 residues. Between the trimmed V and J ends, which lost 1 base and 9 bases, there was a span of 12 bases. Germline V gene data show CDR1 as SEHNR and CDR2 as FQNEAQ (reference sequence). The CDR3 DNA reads TGTGCCAGCAGCTTAGGCCAGGAGAGGAGGGAGCTGTTTTTT. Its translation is CASSLGQERRELFF.